One T cell receptor (beta chain) is described in this entry. Its antigen remains unknown. These data belong to a study of shared clonotypes between healthy human individuals. Study outcomes and limitations: Blood was the sole source, and tissue repertoires probably differ.

TCRdb keeps only in-frame clones here, not all; method: immunoSEQ multiplex PCR. This table holds 2,500,000 or so clones, around 90% found once. From germline, CDR1 is MNHNS and CDR2 SASEGT. The CDR3 covers 14 residues. V shed 7 bases and J 9 bases; nucleotides not matched to a gene: 11. The specimen sequenced was naive CD4+ T cells sorted from blood. As for subset: CD45RA+ positively selected. The chain combines TRBV6-1 with TRBJ2-2; 7 nucleotides line up with TRBD1. This clonotype originated in a man aged 18 to 29 in good health. The chain's CDR3 is CASNTGVLYRELFF. The CDR3 region has the DNA TGTGCCAGCAATACAGGGGTCCTTTATCGGGAGCTGTTTTTT.